This T cell receptor beta chain was observed in a study of cytomegalovirus exposure and HLA in healthy donors. J lost 0 bases, V lost 5 bases, and 12 bases had no gene match. The CDR3 extends over 19 amino acids. In germline, CDR1 is SGHVS, CDR2 FQNEAQ. The study ran its PCR with 60 Vbeta and 13 Jbeta primers. The protocol was immunoSEQ multiplex PCR, while the TCRdb copy is restricted to in-frame clones and leaves out a portion. Among around 90,000 clones listed, roughly 67% were seen once. The count of this clone is one. Sequencing was carried out using PBMCs. The receptor comes from a human donor in good health. The chain has TRBV7-8 and TRBJ2-1; 11 bases agree with TRBD2. This chain's CDR3 is CASSLSGTSGSSSYNEQFF. CDR3 nucleotides: TGTGCCAGCAGCCTCTCCGGGACTAGCGGATCTAGCTCCTACAATGAGCAGTTCTTC.